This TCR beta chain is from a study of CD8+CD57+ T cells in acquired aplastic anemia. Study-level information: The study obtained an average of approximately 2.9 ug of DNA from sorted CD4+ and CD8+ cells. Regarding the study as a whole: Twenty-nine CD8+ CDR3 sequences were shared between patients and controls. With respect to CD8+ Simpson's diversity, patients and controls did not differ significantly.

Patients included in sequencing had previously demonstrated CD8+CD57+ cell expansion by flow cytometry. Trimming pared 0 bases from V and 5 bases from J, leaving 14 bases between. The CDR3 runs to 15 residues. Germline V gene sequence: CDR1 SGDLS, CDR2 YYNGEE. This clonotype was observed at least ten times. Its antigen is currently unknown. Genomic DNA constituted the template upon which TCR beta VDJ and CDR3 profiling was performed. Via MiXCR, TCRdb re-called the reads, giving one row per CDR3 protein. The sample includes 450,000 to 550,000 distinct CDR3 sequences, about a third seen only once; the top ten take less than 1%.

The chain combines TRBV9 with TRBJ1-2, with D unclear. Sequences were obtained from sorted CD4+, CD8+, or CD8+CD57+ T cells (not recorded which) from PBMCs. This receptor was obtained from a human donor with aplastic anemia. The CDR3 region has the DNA TGTGCCAGCAGCGTAGCAGCAGCTCAAGATTATGGCTACACCTTC. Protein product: CASSVAAAQDYGYTF.